This paragraph covers one T cell receptor beta chain sequence. Its antigen remains unidentified. It has no much larger one-base neighbor in the sample; base qualities were not kept. To demonstrate the VDJtools post-analysis software, the study profiled TCR beta repertoires from the peripheral blood of around 13 young patients with multiple sclerosis. The patients with multiple sclerosis were children and adolescents between about 6 and 17 years of age. The data are from a study of post-analysis software for immune sequencing data (dated by TCRdb to the mid-2010s). Background on the whole study: Recorded disease courses included relapsing-remitting, secondary progressive and progressive-relapsing multiple sclerosis, with some patients lacking subtype annotation. A subset of samples was prepared in parallel using single-end sample barcoding, then pooled and co-amplified after Illumina adapter ligation. The patient repertoires were set against ten to eleven previously published healthy control repertoires from donors whose ages ranged from roughly 6 to 26 years. Overall results and qualifications from the work: Compared with controls, multiple sclerosis patients had significantly lower normalized Chao1 diversity, a finding suggesting substantial peripheral T-cell clonal expansion. Strong co-clustering of samples prepared in the same batch was shown by direct clustering with F measure, prompting a batch-effect correction. The control group was slightly older than the multiple sclerosis patient group. A handful of TRBV segments, including TRBV5-6, TRBV5-1 and TRBV20-1, were significantly more frequent in patients than controls.

Library prep was done by PCR. TCRdb lists the instrument as Illumina HiSeq 2500. To reduce PCR and sequencing biases, unique molecular identifiers were incorporated into the TCR beta cDNA libraries. Every 1 to 10 million input T cells yielded approximately 500,000 cDNA molecules, meaning each molecule approximated one T cell. The patient libraries were prepared and sequenced using the same protocol as the earlier healthy control dataset. Samples belonging to the same batch were prepared together, multiplexed and sequenced on a shared HiSeq lane. In the paper's pipeline: MIGEC handled the raw barcoded reads, throwing out single-read molecular identifier groups before consensus assembly and CDR3 extraction. Clonotype tables were post-analysed with VDJtools, and diversity was normalized by down-sampling all datasets to the smallest sample size. In repertoire overlap clustering, CDR3 amino acid sequences, but not nucleotide sequences, were matched to correct batch-related cross-sample contamination. TCRdb applied fastp at Q25 and MiXCR to the public reads, then kept only in-frame beta chains. Rows matching on CDR3 protein sequence are summarized as one entry with the most common DNA and genes. TCRdb's processing, not the authors', yielded these V and J calls. Here the sample has about 770,000 distinct CDR3 sequences; under 60% occur a single time. The ten largest clones take up just under 5% of the sample.

Counted from cysteine to phenylalanine, this CDR3 has 13 amino acids. Only the CDR3 region is kept as DNA, spanning 39 bases read in frame from base 1. Via the germline V gene, CDR1 is SGHRS and CDR2 YFSETQ. V sheds 4 bases and J sheds 8 bases, leaving 15 bases between their ends. The sequence came from a girl aged 10-17 years with multiple sclerosis. Sequencing input: blood. The rearrangement combines TRBV5-1 with TRBJ1-1; a confident D gene designation cannot be given. The CDR3 here reads CASSAGDSGEAFF. The DNA is TGCGCCAGCAGCGCAGGAGATTCGGGAGAAGCTTTCTTT.